This T cell receptor (beta chain) was sequenced during a study of T and B cells in COVID-19 patients. Background on the study: Peripheral blood came from COVID-19 patients with active infection or after recovery.

This CDR3 is 15 amino acids long. The V gene end was trimmed by 7 bases and the J gene end by 3 bases; junction bases not matched to a gene: 15. The germline gives CDR1 SQVTM, CDR2 ANQGSEA. The study's findings and limits: Patients with COVID-19 reportedly showed strongly skewed T cell receptor beta variable and joining gene usage.

TRB rearrangements were amplified by multiplex PCR with BIOMED2 TRB-A/B primers. TCRdb analysed the multiplex PCR reads with MiXCR anew, one entry per CDR3 protein. This table has about 5,100 distinct CDR3 sequences, 27% appearing once. Within the sample, this clonotype is large (0.1 to 1%). Its antigen is unknown. TRB was amplified from about 250-500 ng of blood genomic DNA. Input material: blood. This receptor was taken from a human donor with active COVID-19. V and J are TRBV29-1 and TRBJ2-7, with 7 bases matching TRBD1. In DNA, the CDR3 is TGCAGCGCCCAACCAACAGACAGGGCCAGCTACGAGCAGTACTTC. Translated, it gives CSAQPTDRASYEQYF.